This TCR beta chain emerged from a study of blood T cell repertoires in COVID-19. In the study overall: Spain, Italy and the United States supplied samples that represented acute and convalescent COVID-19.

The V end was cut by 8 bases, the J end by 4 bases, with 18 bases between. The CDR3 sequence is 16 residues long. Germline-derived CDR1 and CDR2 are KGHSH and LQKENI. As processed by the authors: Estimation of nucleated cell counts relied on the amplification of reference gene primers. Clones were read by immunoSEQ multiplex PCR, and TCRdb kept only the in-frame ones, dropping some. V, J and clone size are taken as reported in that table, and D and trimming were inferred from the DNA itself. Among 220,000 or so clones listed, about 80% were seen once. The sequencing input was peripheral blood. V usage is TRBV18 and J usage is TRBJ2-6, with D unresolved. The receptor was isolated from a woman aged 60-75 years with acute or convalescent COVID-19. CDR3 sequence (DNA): TGTGCCAGCACGAGGCAAACTGGCCTCGGGGCCAACGTCCTGACTTTC. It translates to CASTRQTGLGANVLTF. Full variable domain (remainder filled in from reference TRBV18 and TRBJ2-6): NAGVMQNPRHLVRRRGQEARLRCSPMKGHSHVYWYRQLPEEGLKFMVYLQKENIIDESGMPKERFSAEFPKEGPSILRIQQVVRGDSAAYFCASTRQTGLGANVLTFGAGSRLTVL.